A single sample is the source of the 21 T cell receptor beta chains below, sequenced in a study of T cells in Graves' hyperthyroidism and ophthalmopathy. Researchers amplified the TCR beta CDR3 regions from RNA transcripts. The primer set for the first-round RT-PCR of the TCR CDR3 was HTBI. MiXCR, run by TCRdb on the multiplex PCR reads, gives a single entry per CDR3 protein. The table has 300,000 to 400,000 distinct CDR3 sequences, approximately 13% seen once. The sequencing input was blood. These receptors all stem from a woman between 18 and 29 years old with Graves' hyperthyroidism.

About this clonotype itself: Since a much larger clone is just one base distant, this may be a read error. This chain connects TRBV28 to TRBJ2-5; 7 bases map to TRBD1. Losses at the gene ends were 8 bases for V and 5 bases for J; bases not matched to a gene: 11. The CDR3 is made up of 14 amino acids. Looked up from germline, CDR1 is MDHEN and CDR2 is SYDVKM. CDR3 sequence reads: CASGDDRAGETQYF. The CDR3 DNA is TGTGCCAGCGGCGACGACAGGGCTGGGGAGACCCAGTACTTC.

Ten or more counts support this clonotype. The chain links TRBV20-1 to TRBJ2-7; D is possibly TRBD1 (6 bases). Trimming cost V 7 bases and J 1 base, with 17 bases left between them. CDR1 DFQATT and CDR2 SNEGSKA come from the germline V gene (reference sequence). There are 14 residues in the CDR3. In nucleotides, the CDR3 is TGCAGTGACCAGTCTGGGGGCCTTTCCTACGAGCAGTACTTC. This gives the protein CSDQSGGLSYEQYF.

This clonotype was detected a few times. The rearrangement joins TRBV5-4 to TRBJ2-3; 7 bases map to TRBD1. After removal of 0 bases from V and 1 base from J, the junction contained 2 bases not matched to a gene. Germline assignment: CDR1 SGHNT and CDR2 YYREEE (reference sequence). CDR3 length: 15 amino acids. The CDR3 DNA follows: TGTGCCAGCAGCTTGGCGACAGGGCGCACAGATACGCAGTATTTT. It yields the protein CASSLATGRTDTQYF.

The V call is TRBV3-1, the J call TRBJ2-2; D may be TRBD1 or TRBD2 (5 bases each). Deletions cut 8 bases from V and 0 bases from J, with 10 bases between. The germline V gene has CDR1 LGHDT and CDR2 YNNKEL (reference sequence). CDR3 size: 14 residues. The CDR3 region is CASGRQTNTGELFF. The CDR3 bases are TGTGCCAGCGGGAGACAGACGAACACCGGGGAGCTGTTTTTT.

This clonotype was counted at least ten times. The chain links TRBV18 to TRBJ2-4; TRBD1 agrees at 9 bases. The ends lost 2 bases at V and 7 bases at J; junction bases unmatched: 3. Germline loops: CDR1 KGHSH, CDR2 LQKENI. The CDR3 length is 14 residues. CDR3 DNA: TGTGCCAGCTCACCAGGGACAGGGAGGAACATTCAGTACTTC. It encodes CASSPGTGRNIQYF.

This clonotype was counted many times. The chain is built from TRBV5-1 and TRBJ2-3; D uncertain. The CDR3 length is 13 residues. Germline V lookup: CDR1 SGHRS, CDR2 YFSETQ. Trimming took off 7 bases at V and 5 bases at J, with 14 bases between the two ends. The chain's CDR3 is CASGHKPQDTQYF. The CDR3 nucleotides read TGCGCCAGCGGTCATAAGCCTCAAGATACGCAGTATTTT.

This clonotype was seen many times. The V gene is TRBV5-1, the J gene TRBJ2-2; D possibly corresponds to TRBD1 (6 bases). V shed 0 bases and J shed 2 bases, with 11 bases lying between them. Germline CDR1 is SGHRS and CDR2 is YFSETQ. The CDR3 spans 16 residues. In DNA form, the CDR3 reads TGCGCCAGCAGCTTGGAACAGGGACCTAACACCGGGGAGCTGTTTTTT. Residues: CASSLEQGPNTGELFF.

This clonotype was picked up many times. The chain couples TRBV28 to TRBJ1-5; 7 positions agree with TRBD1. V shed 5 bases, J shed 4 bases, and the junction held 5 bases outside the gene matches. The CDR3 totals 14 residues. Germline CDR1 and CDR2: MDHEN and SYDVKM. CDR3 sequence reads: CASSPQDRNQPQHF. The CDR3 nucleotides read TGTGCCAGCAGTCCACAGGACAGGAATCAGCCCCAGCATTTT.

This clonotype has a count of ten or more. The V call is TRBV2, the J call TRBJ1-6; no reliable D call. The V gene's germline CDR1 is SNHLY and CDR2 FYNNEI. V lost 5 bases and J lost 10, with 9 bases in between. The CDR3 consists of 12 residues. In nucleotides, the CDR3 is TGTGCCAGCAGTCTTTTAGTCTCACCCCTCCACTTT. Amino acid sequence: CASSLLVSPLHF.

The chain joins TRBV7-3 to TRBJ1-1; D not resolved. Germline loops: CDR1 SGHTA, CDR2 FQGTGA. Trimming cost V 0 bases and J 10 bases, with 12 bases left between them. This CDR3 is built from 13 residues. The chain's CDR3 is CASSLTLGMAAFF. The CDR3, as DNA: TGTGCCAGCAGCTTAACGCTGGGGATGGCAGCTTTCTTT.

This clonotype was seen a handful of times. V gene TRBV6-5 combines with J gene TRBJ2-2; the D is unclear. Germline CDR1 is MNHEY and CDR2 is SVGAGI. CDR3 length: 14 amino acids. The V end lost 0 bases, the J end lost 9 bases, and 11 bases lay between the germline ends. This CDR3 is CASSYSSVPRELFF. DNA of the CDR3: TGTGCCAGCAGTTACTCCTCTGTCCCCCGGGAGCTGTTTTTT.

This chain links TRBV12-3 or TRBV12-4 with TRBJ2-2; TRBD2 matches 8 bases. With 6 bases clipped from V and 2 bases from J, the junction kept 2 bases outside the gene matches. The CDR3 is 14 residues long. The CDR3: CASRTSANTGELFF. Here the CDR3 DNA reads TGTGCCAGCAGGACTAGCGCCAACACCGGGGAGCTGTTTTTT.

Ten or more counts support this clonotype. V gene TRBV20-1 combines with J gene TRBJ2-3; 13 nucleotides line up with TRBD2. CDR1 DFQATT and CDR2 SNEGSKA come from the germline V gene (reference sequence). The CDR3 is 16 residues long. J was trimmed by 7 bases and V by 2 bases; bases with no gene match: 9. CDR3 in amino acids: CSARPGTSGNSYTQYF. CDR3 DNA: TGCAGTGCTAGACCCGGGACTAGCGGGAACTCTTATACGCAGTATTTT.

This clonotype occurred many times. This chain connects TRBV28 to TRBJ2-1; no clear D gene. Trimming took off 4 bases at V and 4 bases at J, with 11 bases between the two ends. This CDR3 has 14 amino acids. Germline CDR1 MDHEN, CDR2 SYDVKM. The CDR3: CASSSGDGYNEQFF. In DNA form, the CDR3 reads TGTGCCAGCAGTTCCGGAGATGGGTACAATGAGCAGTTCTTC. Full variable domain (rest looked up from reference TRBV28 and TRBJ2-1): DVKVTQSSRYLVKRTGEKVFLECVQDMDHENMFWYRQDPGLGLRLIYFSYDVKMKEKGDIPEGYSVSREKKERFSLILESASTNQTSMYLCASSSGDGYNEQFFGPGTRLTVL.

This clonotype showed up many times. The chain combines TRBV7-6 with TRBJ2-3; D is unclear. V lost 5 bases and J lost 6, with 12 bases in between. The CDR3 covers 13 residues. Germline values: CDR1 SGHVS, CDR2 FNYEAQ. The CDR3 here is CASSAMEPDTQYF. The CDR3 DNA is TGTGCCAGCAGCGCCATGGAGCCCGATACGCAGTATTTT.

This clonotype appeared many times. The V gene is TRBV28, the J gene TRBJ2-2, with 13 bases that match TRBD2. Germline V gives CDR1 MDHEN, CDR2 SYDVKM. V lost 5 bases and J lost 7; bases outside the gene matches: 7. This CDR3 has 16 residues. The chain's CDR3 is CASSLGLAGAIGELFF. DNA of the CDR3: TGTGCCAGCAGTCTCGGACTAGCGGGAGCCATCGGGGAGCTGTTTTTT.

This clonotype was seen repeatedly, ten times or more. J is TRBJ1-5 and V is TRBV20-1; no reliable D call. CDR1 and CDR2 (germline): DFQATT, SNEGSKA (reference sequence). This CDR3 has 14 residues. V lost 3 bases to trimming and J lost 6 bases, with 15 bases between them. The CDR3 sequence: CSARIGEASQPQHF. The DNA for the CDR3 is TGCAGTGCTAGGATTGGGGAGGCTTCTCAGCCCCAGCATTTT.

The chain links TRBV6-8 to TRBJ1-3; unclear D gene. Per the germline V gene, CDR1 is MNHGY and CDR2 is SAAAGT. V lost 9 bases and J 0 bases, leaving 9 bases between the germline ends. The CDR3 runs to 13 residues. CDR3 nucleotides: TGTGCCAGTCGATGGGCCTCTGGAAACACCATATATTTT. It encodes CASRWASGNTIYF.

This clonotype was observed a handful of times. The gene calls are TRBV19 and TRBJ2-1; 13 bases are shared with TRBD2. Germline V gene lookup returns CDR1 LNHDA and CDR2 SQIVND (reference sequence). The junction had 6 bases not matched to a gene; V was cut back by 8 bases and J by 8 bases. This CDR3 spans 14 amino acids. CDR3 region: CASLRTSGSHEQFF. CDR3 coding DNA: TGTGCCAGTCTAAGGACTAGCGGGAGTCATGAGCAGTTCTTC. The full variable domain, rest sourced from reference TRBV19 and TRBJ2-1, is DGGITQSPKYLFRKEGQNVTLSCEQNLNHDAMYWYRQDPGQGLRLIYYSQIVNDFQKGDIAEGYSVSREKKESFPLTVTSAQKNPTAFYLCASLRTSGSHEQFFGPGTRLTVL.

The chain combines TRBV5-6 with TRBJ2-2; tentative D call: TRBD1 (5 bases). Germline V gives CDR1 SGHDT, CDR2 YYEEEE. The V and J ends lost 2 bases and 6 bases respectively, with 8 bases between them. This CDR3 region has 13 residues. CDR3 coding DNA: TGTGCCAGCAGCTTTCAGGGTTCCGGGGAGCTGTTTTTT. The encoded protein is CASSFQGSGELFF.

This clonotype has at least ten counts. J is TRBJ2-1 and V is TRBV28; D may be TRBD2 (6 bases). The CDR3 runs 17 residues. Germline V gives CDR1 MDHEN, CDR2 SYDVKM. V lost 6 bases, J lost 2 bases, and 20 bases lay in between. For the CDR3, the DNA is TGTGCCAGCAGCTTCCTCGGGGTAGCGGATACCTACAATGAGCAGTTCTTC. Translated: CASSFLGVADTYNEQFF.